This T cell receptor (beta chain) was identified in a study of T cells in women clearing cervical HPV infection. Study results and limitations: Each sample's T-cell count was unknown, possibly confounding richness. Controls had more TRBV6-7 (0.16%) than cases (about 0.11%).

CDR1 and CDR2 from the germline V gene are LNHDA and SQIVND (reference sequence). This CDR3 has 14 amino acids. About this clone: The antigen is undetermined. The read halts 3 residues ahead of the CDR3 end, with the missing end drawn from the germline J gene.

The method was immunoSEQ multiplex PCR; TCRdb's version includes in-frame clones alone and lacks a portion of them. The ten most abundant clones cover around 9.2% of a sample with 28,000 or so clones. This TCR derives from a woman between 18 and 70 years old with a cervical HPV16 infection that either progressed to CIN3+ or cleared (not recorded which). The sequenced sample consisted of blood buffy coat. This chain uses TRBV19 with TRBJ2-2, with 9 bases fitting TRBD1. The CDR3 loop is CASNRGQGNEKLFF. The CDR3 DNA, read in part, is TGTGCCAGCAACAGGGGGCAGGGTAATGAAAAG.